The rows below give T cell receptor beta chains drawn from one sample of a study of T cells in Graves' hyperthyroidism and ophthalmopathy. TCRdb recomputed calls from the multiplex PCR reads with MiXCR, one row per CDR3 protein. This sample carries a few hundred thousand distinct CDR3 sequences, about a sixth of them seen once, and the ten largest clones take 2.5% to 4%. The sample was blood. The receptors originated from a woman aged 40 to 50 with Graves' ophthalmopathy. Each CDR3 is given with its conserved first and last residue. A D gene is named only where the DNA matches it firmly. A clone size is listed for some rows: how often the clone was seen (once, few, many), or a class if it is expanded.

size	D	V	J	DNA	CDR3
many	-	TRBV3-1	TRBJ1-2	TGTGCCAGCAGCCAATCCGTTACAGTAGCTGGCTACACCTTC	CASSQSVTVAGYTF
many	TRBD2	TRBV2	TRBJ2-5	TGTGCCAGCAGTGAAGCGCTTTTCGGGGGGGCAGAGACCCAGTACTTC	CASSEALFGGAETQYF
few	-	TRBV25-1	TRBJ2-6	TGTGCCAGCAGTGAATCTTGGTCTGGGGCCAACGTCCTGACTTTC	CASSESWSGANVLTF
many	TRBD2	TRBV5-1	TRBJ2-1	TGCGCCAGCAGCTTCCAAAGCGGGGGCTCCTACAATGAGCAGTTCTTC	CASSFQSGGSYNEQFF
many	TRBD1	TRBV10-3	TRBJ2-5	TGTGCCATCAGTGATACCCGGGACAGAGGCTGGGAGACCCAGTACTTC	CAISDTRDRGWETQYF
many	TRBD1	TRBV11-2	TRBJ2-3	TGTGCCAGCAGCTTCCAGGACAGGGGGGGCCCAGATACGCAGTATTTT	CASSFQDRGGPDTQYF
-	-	TRBV9	TRBJ2-1	TGTGCCAGCAGCGTAGCGGGGGTGGACTTCAATGAGCAGTTCTTC	CASSVAGVDFNEQFF
-	TRBD2	TRBV18	TRBJ2-1	TGTGCCAGCTCACCCTCTAGCGGGAGACCCTACAATGAGCAGTTCTTC	CASSPSSGRPYNEQFF
many	-	TRBV15	TRBJ2-1	TGTGCCACCAGCAGAGACGCGTCGTCCTACAATGAGCAGTTCTTC	CATSRDASSYNEQFF
-	-	TRBV5-1	TRBJ2-2	TGCGCCAGCAGTCGTGCGGCAGGGGTTGCCGGGGAGCTGTTTTTT	CASSRAAGVAGELFF
many	-	TRBV7-3	TRBJ2-2	TGTGCCAGCAGCTTAGCGGAGGGCGGGGAGCTGTTTTTT	CASSLAEGGELFF
-	-	TRBV7-9	TRBJ2-5	TGTGCCAGCAGCTTTACAGGGAAGGGAGAGACCCAGTACTTC	CASSFTGKGETQYF
many	-	TRBV28	TRBJ2-2	TGTGCCAGCAGGATGGGACTCAACACCGGGGAGCTGTTTTTT	CASRMGLNTGELFF
few	-	TRBV20-1	TRBJ2-1	TGCAGTGCTAAGGTACCGATCCGATCCTACAATGAGCAGTTCTTC	CSAKVPIRSYNEQFF
few	TRBD1	TRBV4-1	TRBJ1-6	TGCGCCAGCAGCCAAGATATTAGTGTAGGACAGGTCGTTTCACCCCTCCACTTT	CASSQDISVGQVVSPLHF
many	-	TRBV2	TRBJ1-1	TGTGCCAGCAGTGAATATAAGGGGGGTAGGGCTGAAGCTTTCTTT	CASSEYKGGRAEAFF
many	-	TRBV3-1	TRBJ2-1	TGTGCCAGCAGCCAAGATCTGGGGGGTAACCCGTTCTTC	CASSQDLGGNPFF
many	TRBD2	TRBV7-9	TRBJ2-1	TGTGCCAGCAGCTTAAGCCTAGCGGGAGGCAATGAGCAGTTCTTC	CASSLSLAGGNEQFF
many	TRBD1	TRBV20-1	TRBJ2-7	TGCAGTGCTAGAGACACAGGGGGCAACTACGAGCAGTACTTC	CSARDTGGNYEQYF
-	-	TRBV9	TRBJ2-1	TGTGCCAGCAGCGTGAGGGGAGACACGGACGTGGATGAGCAGTTCTTC	CASSVRGDTDVDEQFF
many	-	TRBV12-3/TRBV12-4	TRBJ1-1	TGTGCCAGCAGTTTACAGGGGTGGACTGAAGCTTTCTTT	CASSLQGWTEAFF
many	TRBD2	TRBV7-2	TRBJ2-2	TGTGCCAGCAGCTTGACGGGGGGGCTAACCGGGGAGCTGTTTTTT	CASSLTGGLTGELFF
many	-	TRBV2	TRBJ2-7	TGTGCCAGCAGTGAAGTATGGCAGGAGAGATCCGAGCAGTACTTC	CASSEVWQERSEQYF
-	TRBD2	TRBV20-1	TRBJ2-3	TGCAGTGCTAGAGATTGGCTAGCGGGAGTCCTGCCCACAGATACGCAGTATTTT	CSARDWLAGVLPTDTQYF
-	-	TRBV12-3/TRBV12-4	TRBJ2-2	TGTGCCAGCAGGCGGGCGGGCCTGGGAACCGGGGAGCTGTTTTTT	CASRRAGLGTGELFF
-	-	TRBV7-8	TRBJ1-4	TGTGCCAGCAGCCTGGTGGCAGGGGAAGTCCCAAAACTGTTTTTT	CASSLVAGEVPKLFF
-	-	TRBV7-9	TRBJ2-7	TGTGCCAGCAGCCCTTGGACAGAACGGGGCGCCTACGAGCAGTACTTC	CASSPWTERGAYEQYF
-	-	TRBV4-2	TRBJ2-7	TGTGCCAGCAGCCAAGAGCACCTGATCTCCTACGAGCAGTACTTC	CASSQEHLISYEQYF
-	TRBD2	TRBV28	TRBJ2-1	TGTGCCAGCAGTTTATGGACTAGCGGGAGGAGGGACAATGAGCAGTTCTTC	CASSLWTSGRRDNEQFF
few	-	TRBV12-3/TRBV12-4	TRBJ1-2	TGTGCCAGCAGGAAATACCCTAACTATGGCTACACCTTC	CASRKYPNYGYTF
many	-	TRBV5-1	TRBJ2-1	TGCGCCAGCAGCTTGACCACGTCGGGGTCTGGGTACAATGAGCAGTTCTTC	CASSLTTSGSGYNEQFF
-	-	TRBV11-2	TRBJ2-7	TGTGCCAGCAGCCCCGGACTCCTCTCCTACGGGCAGTACTTC	CASSPGLLSYGQYF
few	-	TRBV12-3/TRBV12-4	TRBJ1-3	TGTGCCAGCAGTCCTCTCGGGGCGGCTGGAAACACCATATATTTT	CASSPLGAAGNTIYF
-	-	TRBV5-6	TRBJ2-3	TGTGCCAGCAGCTTGTTCCCATATGCGCAGTATTTT	CASSLFPYAQYF
few	-	TRBV7-3	TRBJ2-1	TGTGCCAGCAGCTTACAGGGGATGCAAGAGACCCAGTTCTTC	CASSLQGMQETQFF
few	-	TRBV12-3/TRBV12-4	TRBJ2-2	TGTGCCAGCAGTCGTGGGTCGGCAGGCTCCGCGGAGCTGTTTTTT	CASSRGSAGSAELFF
many	TRBD2	TRBV20-1	TRBJ2-7	TGCAGTGCTAGAGTGGGGGGGAAAGACTACGAGCAGTACTTC	CSARVGGKDYEQYF
many	TRBD1	TRBV6-5	TRBJ2-7	TGTGCCAGCAGTTACAGGGACAGCTCCTACGAGCAGTACTTC	CASSYRDSSYEQYF
many	TRBD2	TRBV20-1	TRBJ2-7	TGCAGTGCTAGAAAGTGGTCTAGCGGGGAAAACCCCTACGAGCAGTACTTC	CSARKWSSGENPYEQYF